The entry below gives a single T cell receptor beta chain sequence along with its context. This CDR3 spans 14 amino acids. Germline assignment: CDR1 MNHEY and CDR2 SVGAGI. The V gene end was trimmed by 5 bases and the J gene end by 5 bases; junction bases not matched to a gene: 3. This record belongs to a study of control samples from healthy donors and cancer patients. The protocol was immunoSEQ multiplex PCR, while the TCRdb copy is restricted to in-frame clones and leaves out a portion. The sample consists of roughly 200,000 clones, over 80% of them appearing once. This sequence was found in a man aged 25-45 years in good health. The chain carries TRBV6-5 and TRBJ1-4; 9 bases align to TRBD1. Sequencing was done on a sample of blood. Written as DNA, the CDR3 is TGTGCCAGCAGTAACGGACAGGGGAATGAAAAACTGTTTTTT. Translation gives CASSNGQGNEKLFF.